This T cell receptor beta chain comes out of a study of cytomegalovirus exposure and HLA in healthy donors. PCR employed 60 Vbeta and 13 Jbeta primers. Data came from immunoSEQ multiplex PCR; TCRdb stores just in-frame clones and leaves some out. In the table there are about 190,000 clones, roughly 73% of which are singletons. CDR3 size: 15 residues. V dropped 4 bases and J dropped 3; count of bases not matched to a gene: 9. Germline values: CDR1 SGHDT, CDR2 YYEEEE. J is TRBJ1-1 and V is TRBV5-6; 7 bases are shared with TRBD1. The clonotype comes from a woman in her twenties or thirties in good health and CMV-seropositive. What was sequenced was PBMCs. The CDR3 sequence is CASSPDVQGYTEAFF. CDR3 coding DNA: TGTGCCAGCAGCCCCGATGTACAGGGGTACACTGAAGCTTTCTTT.